These T cell receptor beta chains were read from a single sample in a study of blood T cells in healthy people across ages. Each CDR3 protein gets one entry after TCRdb re-called the 5' RACE reads with MiXCR. The sample yields more than 750,000 distinct CDR3 sequences, 25% to 30% seen once. This sample was also put to use in a study of T cells of mothers and their children.

Material: blood. The receptor source for this set is a woman between 35 and 50 years old in good health. CDR3s include the opening cysteine and the closing phenylalanine or tryptophan. A D gene is named only where the DNA matches it firmly. Expanded clones get a size class; other rows say once, few or many, or leave the size out.

>TRBV20-1|TRBJ2-1|-|TRBD1
TGCAGTGCTAGGGACAGGGAGGTTTGCAATGAGCAGTTCTTC
CSARDREVCNEQFF
>TRBV28|TRBJ1-2|-|-
-
CGVKRGEPYYGCTF
>TRBV11-2|TRBJ2-4|many|-
TGTGCCAGCAGCTTCGATGGGCCAGGAGTTTCGGACATTCAGTACTTC
CASSFDGPGVSDIQYF
>TRBV4-1|TRBJ1-2|-|-
TGCGCCAGCAGCCCCGCGACAGGTGATGGCTACACCTTC
CASSPATGDGYTF
>TRBV20-1|TRBJ2-7|-|TRBD2
TGCAGTGCTATTCTAGCGGGGGGCCATCCCTACGAGCAGTACTTC
CSAILAGGHPYEQYF
>TRBV12-3/TRBV12-4|TRBJ1-5|-|TRBD1
TGTGCCAGCAGTTTCCCAGGGGGTAACAATCAGCCCCAGCATTTT
CASSFPGGNNQPQHF
>TRBV4-3|TRBJ2-7|-|TRBD2
TGCGCCAGCAGCCAAGGGGCTAGCGGGTGCTACGAGCAGTACTTC
CASSQGASGCYEQYF
>TRBV7-2|TRBJ2-7|few|TRBD1
TGTGCCAGCAGCATGACCGGGACAGGGGTCTACGAGCAGTACTTC
CASSMTGTGVYEQYF
>TRBV9|TRBJ1-2|few|-
TGTGCCAGCAGTGTCAGGGGTGAAGACTATGGCTACACCTTC
CASSVRGEDYGYTF
>TRBV7-8|TRBJ1-3|once|-
TGTGCCAGCAGCAACAGGCGGGGTTCTGGAAACACCATATATTTT
CASSNRRGSGNTIYF